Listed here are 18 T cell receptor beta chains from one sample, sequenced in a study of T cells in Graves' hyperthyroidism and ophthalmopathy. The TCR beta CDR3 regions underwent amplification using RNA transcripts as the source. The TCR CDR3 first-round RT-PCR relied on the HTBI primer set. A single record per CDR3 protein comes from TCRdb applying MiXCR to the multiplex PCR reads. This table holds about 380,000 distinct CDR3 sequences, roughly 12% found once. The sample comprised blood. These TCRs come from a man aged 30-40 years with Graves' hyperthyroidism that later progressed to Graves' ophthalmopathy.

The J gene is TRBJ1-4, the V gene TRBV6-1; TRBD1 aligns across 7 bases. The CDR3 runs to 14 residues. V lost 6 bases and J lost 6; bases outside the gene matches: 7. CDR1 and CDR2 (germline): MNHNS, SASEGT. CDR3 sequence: CASRPQGGHEKLFF. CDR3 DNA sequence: TGTGCCAGCAGACCTCAGGGGGGACATGAAAAACTGTTTTTT.

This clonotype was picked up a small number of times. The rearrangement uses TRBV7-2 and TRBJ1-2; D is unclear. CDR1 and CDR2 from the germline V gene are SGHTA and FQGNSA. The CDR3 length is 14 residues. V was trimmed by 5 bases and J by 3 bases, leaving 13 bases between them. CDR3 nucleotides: TGTGCCAGCAGCCCCGGACCCCTACACTATGGCTACACCTTC. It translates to CASSPGPLHYGYTF.

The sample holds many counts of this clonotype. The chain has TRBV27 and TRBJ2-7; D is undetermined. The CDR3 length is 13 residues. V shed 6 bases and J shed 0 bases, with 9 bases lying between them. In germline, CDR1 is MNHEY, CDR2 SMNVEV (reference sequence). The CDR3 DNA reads TGTGCCAGCAGGCCTCCCGACTCCTACGAGCAGTACTTC. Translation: CASRPPDSYEQYF.

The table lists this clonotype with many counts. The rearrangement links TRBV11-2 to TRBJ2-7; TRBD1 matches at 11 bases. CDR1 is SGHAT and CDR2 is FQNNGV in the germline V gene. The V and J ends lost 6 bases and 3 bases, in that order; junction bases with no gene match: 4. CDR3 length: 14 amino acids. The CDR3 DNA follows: TGTGCCAGCAGTTGGGACAGGGGGTACTACGAGCAGTACTTC. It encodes CASSWDRGYYEQYF. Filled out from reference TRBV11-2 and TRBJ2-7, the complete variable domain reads EAGVAQSPRYKIIEKRQSVAFWCNPISGHATLYWYQQILGQGPKLLIQFQNNGVVDDSQLPKDRFSAERLKGVDSTLKIQPAKLEDSAVYLCASSWDRGYYEQYFGPGTRLTVT.

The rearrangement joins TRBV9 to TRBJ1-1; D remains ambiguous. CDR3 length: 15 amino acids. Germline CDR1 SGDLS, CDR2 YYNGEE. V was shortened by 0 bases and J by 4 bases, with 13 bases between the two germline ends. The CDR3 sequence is CASSVAADRGTEAFF. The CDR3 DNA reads TGTGCCAGCAGCGTAGCTGCAGACCGCGGCACTGAAGCTTTCTTT.

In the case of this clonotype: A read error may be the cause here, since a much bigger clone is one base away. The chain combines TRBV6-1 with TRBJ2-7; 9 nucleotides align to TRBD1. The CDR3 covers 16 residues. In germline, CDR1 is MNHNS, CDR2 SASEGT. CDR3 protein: CAGSDPGQGFWYEQYF. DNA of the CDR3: TGTGCCGGCAGTGATCCGGGACAGGGATTTTGGTACGAGCAGTACTTC.

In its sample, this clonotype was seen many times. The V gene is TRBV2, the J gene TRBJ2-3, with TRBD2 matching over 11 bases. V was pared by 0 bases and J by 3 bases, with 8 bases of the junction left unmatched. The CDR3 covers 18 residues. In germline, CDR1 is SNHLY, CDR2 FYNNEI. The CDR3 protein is CASSEAEASGGWTDTQYF. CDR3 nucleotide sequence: TGTGCCAGCAGTGAAGCGGAGGCTAGCGGGGGGTGGACAGATACGCAGTATTTT. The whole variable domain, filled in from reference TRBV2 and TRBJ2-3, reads EPEVTQTPSHQVTQMGQEVILRCVPISNHLYFYWYRQILGQKVEFLVSFYNNEISEKSEIFDDQFSVERPDGSNFTLKIRSTKLEDSAMYFCASSEAEASGGWTDTQYFGPGTRLTVL.

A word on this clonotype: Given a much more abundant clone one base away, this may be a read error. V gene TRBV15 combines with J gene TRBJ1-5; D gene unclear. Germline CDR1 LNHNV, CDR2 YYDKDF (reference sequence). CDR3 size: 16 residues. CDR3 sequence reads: CATSRVQVHGNQPRHF. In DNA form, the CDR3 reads TGTGCCACCAGCAGAGTACAAGTTCATGGCAATCAGCCCCGGCATTTT.

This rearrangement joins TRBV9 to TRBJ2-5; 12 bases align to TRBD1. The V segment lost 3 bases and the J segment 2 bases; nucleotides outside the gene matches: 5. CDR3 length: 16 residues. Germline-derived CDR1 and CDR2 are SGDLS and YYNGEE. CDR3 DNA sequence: TGTGCCAGCAGCGACCGGGACAGGGGGCGTCAAGAGACCCAGTACTTC. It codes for CASSDRDRGRQETQYF.

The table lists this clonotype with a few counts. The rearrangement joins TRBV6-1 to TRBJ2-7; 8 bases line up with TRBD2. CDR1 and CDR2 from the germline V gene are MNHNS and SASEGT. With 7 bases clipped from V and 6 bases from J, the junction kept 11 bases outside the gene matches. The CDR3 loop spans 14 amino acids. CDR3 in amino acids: CASTPGLGPSEQYF. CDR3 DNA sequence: TGTGCCAGCACACCGGGACTAGGACCTTCCGAGCAGTACTTC.

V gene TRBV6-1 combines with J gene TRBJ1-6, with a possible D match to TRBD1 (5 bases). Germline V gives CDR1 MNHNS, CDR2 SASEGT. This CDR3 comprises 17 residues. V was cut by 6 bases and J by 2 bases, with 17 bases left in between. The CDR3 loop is CASRPIGTTAYNSPLHF. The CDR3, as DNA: TGTGCCAGCAGACCGATCGGGACCACTGCCTATAATTCACCCCTCCACTTT.

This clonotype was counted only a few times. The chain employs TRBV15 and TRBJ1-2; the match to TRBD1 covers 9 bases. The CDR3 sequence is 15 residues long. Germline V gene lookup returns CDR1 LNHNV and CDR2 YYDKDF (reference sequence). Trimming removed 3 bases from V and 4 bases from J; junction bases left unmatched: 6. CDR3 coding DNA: TGTGCCACCAGCAGGACCGGACAGGGGCTCTATGGCTACACCTTC. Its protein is CATSRTGQGLYGYTF.

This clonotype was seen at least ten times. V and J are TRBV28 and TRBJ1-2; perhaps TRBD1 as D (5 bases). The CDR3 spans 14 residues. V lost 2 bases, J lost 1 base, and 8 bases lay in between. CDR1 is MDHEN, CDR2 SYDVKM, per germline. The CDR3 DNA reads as TGTGCCAGCAGTTTAAGGGGTTTTAACTATGGCTACACCTTC. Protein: CASSLRGFNYGYTF.

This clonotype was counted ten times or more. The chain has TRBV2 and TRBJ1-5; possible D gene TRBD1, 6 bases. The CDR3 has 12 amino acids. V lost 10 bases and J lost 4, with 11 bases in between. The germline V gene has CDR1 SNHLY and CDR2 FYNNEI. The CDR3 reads CATQGWNQPQHF. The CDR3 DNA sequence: TGTGCCACCCAGGGGTGGAATCAGCCCCAGCATTTT.

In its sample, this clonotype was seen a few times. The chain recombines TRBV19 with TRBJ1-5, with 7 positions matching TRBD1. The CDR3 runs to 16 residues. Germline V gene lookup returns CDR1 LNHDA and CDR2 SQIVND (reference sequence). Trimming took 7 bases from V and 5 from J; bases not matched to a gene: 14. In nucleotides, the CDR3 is TGTGCCAGTATGTTTGAGGGACAGTTAACCGATCAGCCCCAGCATTTT. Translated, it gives CASMFEGQLTDQPQHF.

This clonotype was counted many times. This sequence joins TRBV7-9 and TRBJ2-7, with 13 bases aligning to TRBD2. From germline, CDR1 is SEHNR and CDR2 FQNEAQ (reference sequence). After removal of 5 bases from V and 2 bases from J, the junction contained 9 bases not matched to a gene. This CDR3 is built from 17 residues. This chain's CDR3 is CASSARLAGGATYEQYF. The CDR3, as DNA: TGTGCCAGCAGCGCCCGACTAGCGGGGGGCGCAACCTACGAGCAGTACTTC.

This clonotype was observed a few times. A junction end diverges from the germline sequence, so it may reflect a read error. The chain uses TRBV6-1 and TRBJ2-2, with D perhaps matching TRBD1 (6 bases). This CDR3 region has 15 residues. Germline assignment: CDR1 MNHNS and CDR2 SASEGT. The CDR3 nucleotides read TGTGCCAGCACTGAATTCAGGGGGAACACCGGGGAGCTGTTTTTT. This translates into CASTEFRGNTGELFF.

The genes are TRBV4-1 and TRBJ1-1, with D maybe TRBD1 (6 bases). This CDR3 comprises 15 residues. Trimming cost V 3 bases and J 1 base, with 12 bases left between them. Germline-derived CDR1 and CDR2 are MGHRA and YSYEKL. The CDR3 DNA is TGCGCCAGCAGCCACGAGAGGGGGGGGAACACTGAAGCTTTCTTT. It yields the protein CASSHERGGNTEAFF.